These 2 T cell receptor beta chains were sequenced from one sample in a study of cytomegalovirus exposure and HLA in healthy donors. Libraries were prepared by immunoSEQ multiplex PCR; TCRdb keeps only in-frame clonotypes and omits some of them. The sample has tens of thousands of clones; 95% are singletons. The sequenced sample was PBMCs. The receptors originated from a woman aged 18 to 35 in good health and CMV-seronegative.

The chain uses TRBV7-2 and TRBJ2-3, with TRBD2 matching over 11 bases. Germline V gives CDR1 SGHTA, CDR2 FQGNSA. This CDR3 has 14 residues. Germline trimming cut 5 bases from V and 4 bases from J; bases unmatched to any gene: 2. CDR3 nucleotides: TGTGCCAGCAGCCAGGGACTAGCGGCAGATACGCAGTATTTT. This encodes CASSQGLAADTQYF.

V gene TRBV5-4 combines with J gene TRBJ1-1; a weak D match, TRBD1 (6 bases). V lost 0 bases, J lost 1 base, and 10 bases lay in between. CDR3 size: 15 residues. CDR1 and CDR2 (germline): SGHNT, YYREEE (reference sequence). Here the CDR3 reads CASSLGGQKNTEAFF. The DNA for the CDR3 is TGTGCCAGCAGCTTGGGAGGACAGAAGAACACTGAAGCTTTCTTT.